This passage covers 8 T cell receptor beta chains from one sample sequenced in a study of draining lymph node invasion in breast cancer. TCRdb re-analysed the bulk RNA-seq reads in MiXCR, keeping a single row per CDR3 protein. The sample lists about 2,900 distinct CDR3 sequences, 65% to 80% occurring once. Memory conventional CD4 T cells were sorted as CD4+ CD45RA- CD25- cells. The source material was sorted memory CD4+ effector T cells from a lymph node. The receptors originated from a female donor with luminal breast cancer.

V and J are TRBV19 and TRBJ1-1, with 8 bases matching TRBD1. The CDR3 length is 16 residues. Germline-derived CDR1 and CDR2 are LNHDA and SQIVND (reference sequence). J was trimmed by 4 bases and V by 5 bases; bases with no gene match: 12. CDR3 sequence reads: CASSVRQGQGGTEAFF. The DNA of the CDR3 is TGTGCCAGTAGTGTTCGACAGGGGCAGGGCGGCACTGAAGCTTTCTTT.

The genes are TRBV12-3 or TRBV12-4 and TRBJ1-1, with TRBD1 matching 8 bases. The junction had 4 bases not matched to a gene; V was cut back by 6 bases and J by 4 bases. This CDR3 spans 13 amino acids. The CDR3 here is CASSLDRGTEAFF. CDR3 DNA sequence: TGTGCCAGCAGCCTCGACAGGGGCACTGAAGCTTTCTTT.

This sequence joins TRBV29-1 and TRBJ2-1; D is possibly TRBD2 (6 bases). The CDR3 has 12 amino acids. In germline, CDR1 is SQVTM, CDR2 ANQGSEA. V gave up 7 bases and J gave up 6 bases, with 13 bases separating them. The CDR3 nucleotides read TGCAGCGCTGGACGGGAGCGCAATGAGCAGTTCTTC. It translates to CSAGRERNEQFF.

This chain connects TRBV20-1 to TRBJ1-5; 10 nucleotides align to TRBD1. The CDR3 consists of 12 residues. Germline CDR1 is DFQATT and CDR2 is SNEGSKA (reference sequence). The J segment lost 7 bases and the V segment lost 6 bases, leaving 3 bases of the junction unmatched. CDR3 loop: CSARDRGQPQHF. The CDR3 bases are TGCAGTGCAAGGGACAGGGGACAGCCCCAGCATTTT.

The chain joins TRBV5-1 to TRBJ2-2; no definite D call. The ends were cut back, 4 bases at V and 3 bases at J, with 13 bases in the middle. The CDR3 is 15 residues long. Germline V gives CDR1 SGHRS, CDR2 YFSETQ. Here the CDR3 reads CASSHTTRDTGELFF. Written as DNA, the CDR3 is TGCGCCAGCAGCCATACCACCCGGGACACCGGGGAGCTGTTTTTT.

The CDR3 spells CASSSGGPSGYTF. For the CDR3, the DNA is TGCGCCAGCAGCTCAGGGGGCCCCTCCGGCTACACCTTC. V and J are TRBV5-1 and TRBJ1-2, with 8 bases aligning to TRBD1. Unmatched junction bases numbered 6, after V lost 3 bases and J lost 8 bases. This CDR3 has 13 residues. CDR1 SGHRS and CDR2 YFSETQ come from the germline V gene.

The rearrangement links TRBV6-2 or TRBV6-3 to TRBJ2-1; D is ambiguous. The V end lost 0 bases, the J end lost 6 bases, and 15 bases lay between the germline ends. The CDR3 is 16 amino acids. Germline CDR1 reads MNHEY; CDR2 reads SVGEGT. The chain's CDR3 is CASSYSVQKALNEQFF. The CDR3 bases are TGTGCCAGCAGTTACTCGGTCCAGAAGGCGCTCAATGAGCAGTTCTTC.

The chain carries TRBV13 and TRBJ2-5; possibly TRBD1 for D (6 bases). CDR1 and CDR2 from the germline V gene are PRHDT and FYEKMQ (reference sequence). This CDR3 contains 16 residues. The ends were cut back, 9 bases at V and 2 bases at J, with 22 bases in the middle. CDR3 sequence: CASPFKGESYQETQYF. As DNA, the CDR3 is TGTGCCAGTCCGTTCAAGGGGGAAAGTTATCAAGAGACCCAGTACTTC.